The 28 T cell receptor beta chains reported below all come from one sample, sequenced in a study of T-cell memory formation after mild COVID-19. TCRdb reprocessed the 5' RACE reads with MiXCR, giving one entry per CDR3 protein. This sample carries 450,000 or so distinct CDR3 sequences, around a quarter of them seen once, and the ten largest clones take about 12%. Sequenced input: PBMCs or a T cell subset sorted from them (not recorded which). These receptor sequences come from an adult woman who had mild COVID-19 (a few samples of this study predate the infection). Cell type and time point are not known.

This rearrangement joins TRBV9 to TRBJ2-3; D possibly corresponds to TRBD2 (5 bases). CDR1 and CDR2 from the germline V gene are SGDLS and YYNGEE. The CDR3 sequence is 14 residues long. Trimming left V 2 bases short and J 3 bases short, with 10 bases between. The CDR3 region is CASSVEGGTDTQYF. The CDR3 coding sequence is TGTGCCAGCAGCGTCGAGGGTGGAACAGATACGCAGTATTTT.

The CDR3 is CASSLVILNQPQHF. CDR3 DNA: TGTGCCAGCAGCTTGGTTATTCTGAATCAGCCCCAGCATTTT. The chain employs TRBV5-5 and TRBJ1-5; D gene uncertain. V shed 0 bases and J shed 4 bases, with 8 bases lying between them. The V gene's germline CDR1 is SGHKS and CDR2 YYEKEE (reference sequence). There are 14 residues in the CDR3.

Only a few counts were recorded for this clonotype. This chain links TRBV19 with TRBJ1-2; 11 bases align to TRBD1. CDR3 length: 15 residues. Per germline, CDR1 LNHDA and CDR2 SQIVND (reference sequence). V was clipped by 5 bases and J by 4 bases; unmatched bases: 6. Here the CDR3 DNA reads TGTGCCAGTAGTCCCCGGACAGGGGGCAGCTATGGCTACACCTTC. Translated, it gives CASSPRTGGSYGYTF.

The chain carries TRBV7-2 and TRBJ1-2, with TRBD1 identical over 8 bases. Unmatched junction bases numbered 18, after V lost 2 bases and J lost 4 bases. CDR3 length: 19 amino acids. The germline CDR1 and CDR2 sequences are SGHTA and FQGNSA. The CDR3 DNA sequence: TGTGCCAGCAGCTTAAGACAGGGGATTGTATCAAGCCTGGGCTATGGCTACACCTTC. Translating gives CASSLRQGIVSSLGYGYTF.

The chain is built from TRBV6-6 and TRBJ2-1; 12 positions agree with TRBD2. With V trimmed by 5 bases and J by 9 bases, 23 bases remained unmatched. The CDR3 totals 20 residues. The germline gives CDR1 MNHNY, CDR2 SVGAGI (reference sequence). CDR3 nucleotides: TGTGCCAGCAGTCACTTATCGGGCCGACTATCTAGCGGGGGGGCAGGTGAGCAGTTCTTC. Translated: CASSHLSGRLSSGGAGEQFF.

This clonotype is a singleton in its sample. The V and J genes are TRBV19 and TRBJ2-6; the match to TRBD1 covers 8 bases. Germline V gene sequence: CDR1 LNHDA, CDR2 SQIVND (reference sequence). The J segment lost 2 bases and the V segment lost 8 bases, leaving 2 bases of the junction unmatched. The CDR3 totals 14 residues. Here the CDR3 DNA reads TGTGCCAGTGGACAGGGAGCTGGGGCCAACGTCCTGACTTTC. As protein: CASGQGAGANVLTF.

This clonotype has just a few counts. The chain uses TRBV19 and TRBJ2-3; 7 nucleotides line up with TRBD2. CDR1 LNHDA and CDR2 SQIVND come from the germline V gene (reference sequence). This CDR3 contains 14 residues. V shed 8 bases and J 0 bases; nucleotides not matched to a gene: 5. Here the CDR3 reads CASDRAGSTDTQYF. The CDR3 DNA is TGTGCCAGTGACCGAGCGGGGAGCACAGATACGCAGTATTTT.

The chain is built from TRBV4-1 and TRBJ2-3; 8 bases are shared with TRBD2. Per the germline V gene, CDR1 is MGHRA and CDR2 is YSYEKL. There are 16 residues in the CDR3. Unmatched junction bases numbered 10, after V lost 4 bases and J lost 4 bases. The CDR3 loop is CASSPLGGGPPDTQYF. The DNA for the CDR3 is TGCGCCAGCAGCCCCCTCGGCGGGGGGCCTCCAGATACGCAGTATTTT.

Only a few counts were recorded for this clonotype. V is TRBV7-6 and J is TRBJ2-2; TRBD1 matches 9 bases. Germline-derived CDR1 and CDR2 are SGHVS and FNYEAQ. The CDR3 sequence is 17 residues long. With 5 bases clipped from V and 7 bases from J, the junction kept 14 bases outside the gene matches. CDR3 DNA sequence: TGTGCCAGCAGCATTCTCGTCCGGGACAGGGCCGACGGGGAGCTGTTTTTT. It is translated as CASSILVRDRADGELFF.

J is TRBJ2-1 and V is TRBV7-3, with 9 bases fitting TRBD1. The germline V gene encodes CDR1 SGHTA and CDR2 FQGTGA. The CDR3 loop spans 14 amino acids. After removal of 5 bases from V and 7 bases from J, the junction contained 6 bases not matched to a gene. DNA for the CDR3: TGTGCCAGCAGCACAGGGACAGGGAGGAATGAGCAGTTCTTC. This gives the protein CASSTGTGRNEQFF.

This clonotype showed up just a few times. V and J are TRBV3-1 and TRBJ2-5, with TRBD2 matching 8 bases. In germline, CDR1 is LGHDT, CDR2 YNNKEL (reference sequence). The CDR3 runs 15 residues. V lost 4 bases, J lost 5 bases, and 9 bases stayed unmatched. DNA for the CDR3: TGTGCCAGCAGCCCCAGGACCGGGAGGGGGGAGACCCAGTACTTC. Protein: CASSPRTGRGETQYF.

The chain is built from TRBV9 and TRBJ2-7; 7 nucleotides line up with TRBD1. J was trimmed by 1 base and V by 7 bases; bases with no gene match: 14. CDR1 and CDR2 from the germline V gene are SGDLS and YYNGEE. This CDR3 is built from 16 residues. Here the CDR3 DNA reads TGTGCCAGCTCCTATGGTGTGGACAGGTCTTCCTACGAGCAGTACTTC. This codes for CASSYGVDRSSYEQYF.

This clonotype was seen a few times. V usage is TRBV6-5 and J usage is TRBJ1-2; D gene uncertain. The CDR3 has 13 amino acids. The germline V and J ends were trimmed by 0 bases and 5 bases, with 7 bases remaining between them. Germline CDR1 is MNHEY and CDR2 is SVGAGI. CDR3 region: CASSYSREYGYTF. Written as DNA, the CDR3 is TGTGCCAGCAGTTACTCTAGAGAGTATGGCTACACCTTC.

The V gene is TRBV10-3, the J gene TRBJ2-6; 9 bases match TRBD1. The CDR3 spans 17 residues. After removal of 6 bases from V and 1 base from J, the junction contained 7 bases not matched to a gene. Germline CDR1 reads ENHRY; CDR2 reads SYGVKD. CDR3 protein: CAIRPGQGGSGANVLTF. CDR3 in DNA: TGTGCCATCAGGCCGGGACAGGGAGGATCTGGGGCCAACGTCCTGACTTTC.

This chain joins TRBV7-6 and TRBJ2-3, with D tentatively TRBD2 (5 bases). This CDR3 is 16 amino acids long. Trimming shortened V by 0 bases and J by 6 bases, and 16 bases separated the two germline ends. CDR1 SGHVS and CDR2 FNYEAQ come from the germline V gene. The CDR3 sequence: CASSLAGRRPWDTQYF. Written as DNA, the CDR3 is TGTGCCAGCAGCTTAGCGGGGAGAAGGCCTTGGGATACGCAGTATTTT.

This chain connects TRBV9 to TRBJ2-1; a possible D gene is TRBD2 (6 bases). The germline V gene encodes CDR1 SGDLS and CDR2 YYNGEE. Trimming took off 1 base at V and 7 bases at J, with 12 bases between the two ends. This CDR3 has 14 amino acids. The CDR3 region has the DNA TGTGCCAGCAGCGTAAACGGGGGTACGAATGAGCAGTTCTTC. This codes for CASSVNGGTNEQFF.

The CDR3 reads CASSSSISITGELFF. CDR3 sequence (DNA): TGTGCCAGCTCGAGCTCGATTTCGATCACCGGGGAGCTGTTTTTT. The chain combines TRBV19 with TRBJ2-2; D not resolved. Germline CDR1 reads LNHDA; CDR2 reads SQIVND (reference sequence). The V gene lost 9 bases and the J gene lost 4 bases, with 18 bases spanning the gap. The CDR3 is 15 residues long.

The chain joins TRBV7-8 to TRBJ2-1; 8 nucleotides align to TRBD1. CDR1 is SGHVS and CDR2 is FQNEAQ in the germline V gene. J gave up 12 bases and V 0 bases, and 16 bases lay outside the gene matches. The CDR3 sequence is 17 residues long. Here the CDR3 reads CASSLASGTGGLGAQFF. The CDR3, as DNA: TGTGCCAGCAGCTTAGCCTCCGGGACAGGTGGTTTGGGCGCGCAGTTCTTC.

This clonotype was observed a few times. The chain combines TRBV29-1 with TRBJ2-7; 8 bases align to TRBD1. The germline gives CDR1 SQVTM, CDR2 ANQGSEA. This CDR3 has 14 residues. Trimming cost V 8 bases and J 5 bases; bases outside gene matches: 14. The CDR3 bases are TGCAGCTTCCAAGATGGACAGGGTAACCACGAGCAGTACTTC. This encodes CSFQDGQGNHEQYF.

The rearrangement links TRBV29-1 to TRBJ1-2, with 7 positions matching TRBD1. Trimming cost V 4 bases and J 0 bases; bases outside gene matches: 5. The CDR3 runs 14 residues. CDR1 SQVTM and CDR2 ANQGSEA come from the germline V gene. The CDR3 is CSVGDRDTNYGYTF. The CDR3 DNA reads as TGCAGCGTTGGGGACAGAGATACTAACTATGGCTACACCTTC.

This clonotype was picked up a small number of times. The genes are TRBV7-8 and TRBJ2-2; 7 nucleotides agree with TRBD2. CDR1 and CDR2 from the germline V gene are SGHVS and FQNEAQ. This CDR3 spans 18 amino acids. Trimming at V came to 1 base and at J to 0 bases, leaving 8 bases not matched to a gene. CDR3 DNA sequence: TGTGCCAGCAGCTTAGTGGGTCGCGGGAGATCGAACACCGGGGAGCTGTTTTTT. It codes for CASSLVGRGRSNTGELFF. Complete variable domain (other parts from reference TRBV7-8 and TRBJ2-2): GAGVSQSPRYKVAKRGQDVALRCDPISGHVSLFWYQQALGQGPEFLTYFQNEAQLDKSGLPSDRFFAERPEGSVSTLKIQRTQQEDSAVYLCASSLVGRGRSNTGELFFGEGSRLTVL.

This clonotype has just a few counts. The chain joins TRBV12-3 or TRBV12-4 to TRBJ1-1; possibly TRBD1 for D (6 bases). This CDR3 has 14 residues. V lost 3 bases and J lost 6, with 14 bases in between. CDR3 loop: CASSFRGQVAEAFF. The CDR3 nucleotides read TGTGCCAGCAGTTTTCGGGGGCAAGTAGCTGAAGCTTTCTTT.

On this clonotype: One end of the junction does not line up with germline, which may come from a read error. V is TRBV18 and J is TRBJ2-3; D gene unclear. The CDR3 is 10 amino acids. Germline V gives CDR1 KGHSH, CDR2 LQKENI. In DNA form, the CDR3 reads TGTGCCAGCCACACAAATACGCAGTATTTT. Translating gives CASHTNTQYF.

In regard to this clonotype: The germline gene is not matched at one end of the junction; a read error may be the cause. The V call is TRBV7-7, the J call TRBJ2-5, with D possibly TRBD1 on 6 matching bases. The CDR3 length is 13 residues. The germline CDR1 and CDR2 sequences are SSHAT and FNYEAQ (reference sequence). The chain's CDR3 is CASSFQGMETQYF. Written as DNA, the CDR3 is TGTGCTAGCAGCTTCCAGGGGATGGAGACCCAGTACTTC.

This clonotype was counted a few times. The rearrangement joins TRBV12-3 or TRBV12-4 to TRBJ2-1; 7 bases fit TRBD2. This CDR3 is 17 amino acids long. With 2 bases clipped from V and 5 bases from J, the junction kept 12 bases outside the gene matches. In nucleotides, the CDR3 is TGTGCCAGCAGTTTAAAGGGGCGCCTAGCGGAGAACAATGAGCAGTTCTTC. It is translated as CASSLKGRLAENNEQFF.

V gene TRBV7-6 combines with J gene TRBJ2-5; D ambiguous. Trimming took off 5 bases at V and 0 bases at J, with 13 bases between the two ends. The CDR3 runs 15 residues. CDR1 and CDR2 (germline): SGHVS, FNYEAQ. The CDR3 loop reads CASSLKRAYQETQYF. DNA of the CDR3: TGTGCCAGCAGCCTCAAACGGGCTTACCAAGAGACCCAGTACTTC.

Only a few counts were recorded for this clonotype. This chain joins TRBV29-1 and TRBJ2-1; unclear D gene. This CDR3 is 11 amino acids long. Trimming removed 7 bases at V and 9 bases at J, with 13 bases between. Per germline, CDR1 SQVTM and CDR2 ANQGSEA. The CDR3 region is CSGSYNSEQFF. The CDR3 region has the DNA TGCAGCGGAAGTTACAATAGTGAGCAGTTCTTC.

The chain has TRBV14 and TRBJ2-1; a possible D gene is TRBD2 (5 bases). This CDR3 spans 14 amino acids. Germline CDR1 SGHDN, CDR2 FVKESK. Trimming cost V 4 bases and J 8 bases, with 15 bases left between them. The CDR3 DNA follows: TGTGCCAGCAGCCCCCCTGCGAGCGGAGATGAGCAGTTCTTC. Translation gives CASSPPASGDEQFF.